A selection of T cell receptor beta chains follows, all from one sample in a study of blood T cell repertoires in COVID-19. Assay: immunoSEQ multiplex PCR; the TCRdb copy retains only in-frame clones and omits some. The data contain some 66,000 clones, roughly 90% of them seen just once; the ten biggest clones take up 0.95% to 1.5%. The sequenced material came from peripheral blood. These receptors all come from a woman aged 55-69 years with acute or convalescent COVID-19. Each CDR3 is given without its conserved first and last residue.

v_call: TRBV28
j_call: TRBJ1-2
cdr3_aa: ASIEGGPRDGYT

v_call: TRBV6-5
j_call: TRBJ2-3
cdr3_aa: ASSRQLISTDTQY

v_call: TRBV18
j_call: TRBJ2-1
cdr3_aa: ASSPGTGINEQF

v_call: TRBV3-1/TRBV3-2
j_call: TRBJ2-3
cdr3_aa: ASSQASGGGTDTQY

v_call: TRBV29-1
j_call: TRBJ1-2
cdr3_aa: SADRSGGYT

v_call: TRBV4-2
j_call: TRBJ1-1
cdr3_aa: ASSQVATEAF

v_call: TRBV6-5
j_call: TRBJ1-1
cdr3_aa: ASSPILSDTEAF

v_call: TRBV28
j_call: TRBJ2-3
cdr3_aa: ASSLYAGGPDTQY

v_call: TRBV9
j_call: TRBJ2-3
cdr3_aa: ASSGSGRAADTQY

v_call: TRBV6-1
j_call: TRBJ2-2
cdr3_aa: ASSERGRRAGELF

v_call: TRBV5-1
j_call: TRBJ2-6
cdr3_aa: ASSSTGANVLT

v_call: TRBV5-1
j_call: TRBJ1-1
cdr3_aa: ASSLDRVKGTEAF

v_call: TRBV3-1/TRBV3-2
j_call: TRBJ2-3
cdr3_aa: ASSLAPPPDTQY

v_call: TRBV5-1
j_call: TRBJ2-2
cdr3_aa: ASSLNGGELF

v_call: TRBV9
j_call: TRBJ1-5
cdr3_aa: ASSVTAGTAQH

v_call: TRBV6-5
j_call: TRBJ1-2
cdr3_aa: ASMDDSNYGYT

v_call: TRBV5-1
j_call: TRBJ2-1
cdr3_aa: ASSLVRDRYNEQF

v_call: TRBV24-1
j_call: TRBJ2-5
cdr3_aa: ATSENRGPWETQY

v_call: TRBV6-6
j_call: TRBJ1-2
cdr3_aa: ASSYSTPNYGYT

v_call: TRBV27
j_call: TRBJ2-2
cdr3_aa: ASSFLWSPNTGELF

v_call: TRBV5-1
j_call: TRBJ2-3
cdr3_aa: ASSFRLLASTDTQY

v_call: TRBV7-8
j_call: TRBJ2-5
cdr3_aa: ASSLMPGGQETQY

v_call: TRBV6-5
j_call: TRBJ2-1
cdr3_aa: ASSFLAGENEQF

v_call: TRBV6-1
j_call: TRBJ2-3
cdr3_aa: ASSEGQTDTQY

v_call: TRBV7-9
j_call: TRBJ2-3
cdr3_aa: ASTQESGTDTQY

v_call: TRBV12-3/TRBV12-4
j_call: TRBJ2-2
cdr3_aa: ASILGGDGELF

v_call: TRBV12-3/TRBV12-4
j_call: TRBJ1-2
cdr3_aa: ASSYGQGLGYT

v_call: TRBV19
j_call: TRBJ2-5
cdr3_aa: ASSPSELTGRGETQY

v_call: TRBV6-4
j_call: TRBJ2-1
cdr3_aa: ASSKRDSWEWL

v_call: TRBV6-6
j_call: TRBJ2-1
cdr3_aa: ASSPRNEQF

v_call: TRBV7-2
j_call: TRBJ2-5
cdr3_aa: ASSFREGALGETQY

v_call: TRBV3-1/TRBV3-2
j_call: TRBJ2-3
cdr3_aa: ASSQVIGTQY

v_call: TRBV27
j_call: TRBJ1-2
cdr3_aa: ASSSRDMVLSMGGYT

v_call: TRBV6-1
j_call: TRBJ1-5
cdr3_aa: ASSEGAGLYSNQPQH

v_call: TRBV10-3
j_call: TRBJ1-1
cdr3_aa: AIRLQLTNTEAF

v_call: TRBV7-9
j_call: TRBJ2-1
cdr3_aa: ASSDNPPNLGDNEQF

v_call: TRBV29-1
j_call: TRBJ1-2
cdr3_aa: SVDRTGADGYT

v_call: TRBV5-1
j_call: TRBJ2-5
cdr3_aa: ASSSPGQETQY

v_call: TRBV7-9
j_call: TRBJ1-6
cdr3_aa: ASSPDRGRNSPLH

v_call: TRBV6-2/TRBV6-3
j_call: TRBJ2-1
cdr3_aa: ASSFYSGQVLSSYNEQF

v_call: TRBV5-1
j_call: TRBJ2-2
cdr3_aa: ASREAGGFAGELF

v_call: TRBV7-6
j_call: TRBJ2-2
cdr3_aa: ASSFRGAGELF

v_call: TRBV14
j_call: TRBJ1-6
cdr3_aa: ASSQDPSTGHVLH

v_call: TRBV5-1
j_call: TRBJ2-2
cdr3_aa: ASSLVLAGTGELF

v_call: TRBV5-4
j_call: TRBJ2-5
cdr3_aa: ASSPPGGGQETQY